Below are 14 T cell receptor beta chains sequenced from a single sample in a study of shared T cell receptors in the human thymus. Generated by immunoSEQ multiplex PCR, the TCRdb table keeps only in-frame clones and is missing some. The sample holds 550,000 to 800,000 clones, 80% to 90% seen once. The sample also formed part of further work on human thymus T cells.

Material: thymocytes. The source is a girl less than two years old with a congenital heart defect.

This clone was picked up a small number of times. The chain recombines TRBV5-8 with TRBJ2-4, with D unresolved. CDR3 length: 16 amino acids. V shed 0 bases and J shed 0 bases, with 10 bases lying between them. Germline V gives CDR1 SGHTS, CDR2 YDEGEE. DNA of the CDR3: TGTGCCAGCAGCTTGGCCTATGTGAAAGCCAAAAACATTCAGTACTTC. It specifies CASSLAYVKAKNIQYF. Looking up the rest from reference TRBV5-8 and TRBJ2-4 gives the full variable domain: EAGVTQSPTHLIKTRGQQATLRCSPISGHTSVYWYQQALGLGLQFLLWYDEGEERNRGNFPPRFSGRQFPNYSSELNVNALELEDSALYLCASSLAYVKAKNIQYFGAGTRLSVL.

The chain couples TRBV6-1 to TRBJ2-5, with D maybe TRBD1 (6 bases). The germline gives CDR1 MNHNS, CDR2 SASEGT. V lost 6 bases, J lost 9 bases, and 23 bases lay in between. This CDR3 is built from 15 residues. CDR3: CASRAQGPAGVSQYF. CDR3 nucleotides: TGTGCCAGCAGAGCCCAGGGGCCGGCTGGGGTTTCCCAGTACTTC.

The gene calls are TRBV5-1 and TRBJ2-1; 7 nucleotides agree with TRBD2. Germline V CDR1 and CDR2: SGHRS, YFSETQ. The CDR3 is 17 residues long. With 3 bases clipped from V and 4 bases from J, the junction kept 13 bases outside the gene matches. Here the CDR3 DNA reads TGCGCCAGCAGCTCGCTTGAACAGCGGGGATATTACAATGAGCAGTTCTTC. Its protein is CASSSLEQRGYYNEQFF.

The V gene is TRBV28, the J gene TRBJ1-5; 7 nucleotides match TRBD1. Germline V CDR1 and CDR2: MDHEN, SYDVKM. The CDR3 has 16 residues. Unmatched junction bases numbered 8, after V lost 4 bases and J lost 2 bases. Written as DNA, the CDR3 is TGTGCCAGCAGTTCCCTCAGGGGGTGGGGCAATCAGCCCCAGCATTTT. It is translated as CASSSLRGWGNQPQHF.

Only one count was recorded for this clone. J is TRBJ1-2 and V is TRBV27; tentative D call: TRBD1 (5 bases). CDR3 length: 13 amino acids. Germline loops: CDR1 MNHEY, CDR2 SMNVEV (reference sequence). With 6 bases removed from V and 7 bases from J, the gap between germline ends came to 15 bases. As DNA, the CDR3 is TGTGCCAGCAGACACTTCGACAGAAGTGGCTACACCTTC. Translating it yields CASRHFDRSGYTF.

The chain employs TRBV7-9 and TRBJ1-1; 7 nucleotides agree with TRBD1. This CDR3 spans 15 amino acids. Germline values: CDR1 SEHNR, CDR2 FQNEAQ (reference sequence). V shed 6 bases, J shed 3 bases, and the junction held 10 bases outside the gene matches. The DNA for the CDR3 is TGTGCCAGCAGTCATAACAGGGGTGGGGACACTGAAGCTTTCTTT. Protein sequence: CASSHNRGGDTEAFF.

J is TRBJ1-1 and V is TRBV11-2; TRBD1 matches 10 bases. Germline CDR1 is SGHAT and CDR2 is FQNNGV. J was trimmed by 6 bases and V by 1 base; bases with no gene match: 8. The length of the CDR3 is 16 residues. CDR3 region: CASSLGAGQGCPEAFF. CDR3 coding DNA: TGTGCCAGCAGCTTAGGGGCGGGACAGGGGTGCCCTGAAGCTTTCTTT.

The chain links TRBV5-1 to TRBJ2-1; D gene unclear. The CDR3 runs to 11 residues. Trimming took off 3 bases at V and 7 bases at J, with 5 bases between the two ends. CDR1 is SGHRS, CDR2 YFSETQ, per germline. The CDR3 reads CASSSRNEQFF. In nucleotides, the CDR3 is TGCGCCAGCAGCTCGCGAAATGAGCAGTTCTTC.

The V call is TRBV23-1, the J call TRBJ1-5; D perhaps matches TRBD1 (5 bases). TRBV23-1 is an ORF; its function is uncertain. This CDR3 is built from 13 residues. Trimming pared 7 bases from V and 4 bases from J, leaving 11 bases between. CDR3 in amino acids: CASTRAGNQPQHF. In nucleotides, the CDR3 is TGCGCCAGCACCCGCGCAGGGAATCAGCCCCAGCATTTT.

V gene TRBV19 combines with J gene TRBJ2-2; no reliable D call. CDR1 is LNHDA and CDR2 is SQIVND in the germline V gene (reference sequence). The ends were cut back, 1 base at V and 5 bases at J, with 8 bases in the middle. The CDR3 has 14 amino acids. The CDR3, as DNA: TGTGCCAGTAGTATAGCCCCCAGGACCGGGGAGCTGTTTTTT. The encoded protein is CASSIAPRTGELFF.

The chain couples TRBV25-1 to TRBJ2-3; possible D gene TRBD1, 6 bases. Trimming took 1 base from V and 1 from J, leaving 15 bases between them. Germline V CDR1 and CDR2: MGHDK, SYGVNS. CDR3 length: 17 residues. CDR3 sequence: CASSEWQEAGGTDTQYF. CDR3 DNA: TGTGCCAGCAGTGAATGGCAGGAGGCAGGGGGCACAGATACGCAGTATTTT.

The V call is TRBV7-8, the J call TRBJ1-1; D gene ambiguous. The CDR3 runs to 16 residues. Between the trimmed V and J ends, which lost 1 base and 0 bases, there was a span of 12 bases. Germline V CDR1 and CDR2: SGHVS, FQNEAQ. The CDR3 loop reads CASSLVERRMNTEAFF. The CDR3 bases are TGTGCCAGCAGCTTAGTAGAAAGGAGGATGAACACTGAAGCTTTCTTT.

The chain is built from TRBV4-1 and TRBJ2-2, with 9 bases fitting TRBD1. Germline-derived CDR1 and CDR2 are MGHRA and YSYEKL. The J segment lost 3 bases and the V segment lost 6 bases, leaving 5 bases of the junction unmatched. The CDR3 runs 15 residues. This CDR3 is CASRPGTGYTGELFF. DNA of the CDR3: TGCGCCAGCAGGCCCGGGACAGGGTACACCGGGGAGCTGTTTTTT.

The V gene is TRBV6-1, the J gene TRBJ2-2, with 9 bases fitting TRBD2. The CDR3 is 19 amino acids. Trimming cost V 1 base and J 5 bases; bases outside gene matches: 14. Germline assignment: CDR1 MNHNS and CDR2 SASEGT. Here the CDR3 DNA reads TGTGCCAGCAGTGAAGATGACTCGGGGCGGGGGGGAAGGACCGGGGAGCTGTTTTTT. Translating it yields CASSEDDSGRGGRTGELFF.